The clone carrying this T cell receptor beta chain was counted only a few times. Its antigen is unidentified. This entry is derived from a study of human T cells and chemical hapten exposure. Points from the study as a whole: The study found that DPC sensitization did not change TCRs above 1 in 1000 frequency. Expanded TCRs clustered into significantly more large CDR3 similarity groups than controls, the analysis revealed.

The CDR3 spans 16 residues. The junction had 8 bases not matched to a gene; V was cut back by 1 base and J by 6 bases. MiXCR, applied by TCRdb to the RACE reads, yields one record per CDR3 protein. Seen here are 85,000 to 90,000 distinct CDR3 sequences, around 9.5% observed once, and the top ten hold about 3.5%. The time point denotes: pre-sensitization, week 0. Treatment denoted: therapeutic diphenylcyclopropenone sensitization with weekly scalp DPC. The origin of this receptor is a woman in her thirties or forties with alopecia areata. Some clones in this sample may be carry-over from other donors' samples. The J gene is TRBJ1-5, the V gene TRBV12-3 or TRBV12-4; 8 positions agree with TRBD1. The specimen was whole blood, collected in connection with sensitization to the hapten diphenylcyclopropenone (DPC). CDR3 nucleotides: TGTGCCAGCAGTTTAGGTCAGGGGGCGCTAAGTCAGCCCCAGCATTTT. It specifies CASSLGQGALSQPQHF.